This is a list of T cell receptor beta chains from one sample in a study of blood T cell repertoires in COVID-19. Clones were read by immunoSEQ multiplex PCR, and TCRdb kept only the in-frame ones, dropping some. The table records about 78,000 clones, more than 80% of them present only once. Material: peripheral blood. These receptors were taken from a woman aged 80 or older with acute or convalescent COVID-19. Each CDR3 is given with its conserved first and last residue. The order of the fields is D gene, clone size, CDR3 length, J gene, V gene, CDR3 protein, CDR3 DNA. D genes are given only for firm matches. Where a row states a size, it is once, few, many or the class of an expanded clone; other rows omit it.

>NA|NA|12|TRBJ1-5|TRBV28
CASSNRHQPQHF
TGTGCCAGCAGTAACAGGCATCAGCCCCAGCATTTT
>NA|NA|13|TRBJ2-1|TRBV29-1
CSVDELGGNEQFF
TGCAGCGTTGACGAATTAGGGGGCAATGAGCAGTTCTTC
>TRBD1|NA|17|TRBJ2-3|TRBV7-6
CASSLKGGRGTPDTQYF
TGTGCCAGCAGCTTAAAAGGGGGCAGGGGAACCCCAGATACGCAGTATTTT
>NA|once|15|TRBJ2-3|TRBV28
CASSFEDRRTDTQYF
TGTGCCAGCAGTTTCGAGGACAGACGCACAGATACGCAGTATTTT
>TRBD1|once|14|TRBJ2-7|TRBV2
CASSETGGFSEQYF
TGTGCCAGCAGTGAAACAGGGGGCTTTAGCGAGCAGTACTTC
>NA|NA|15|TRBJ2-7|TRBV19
CASSISEGVPYEQYF
TGTGCCAGTAGTATCTCCGAGGGGGTCCCCTACGAGCAGTACTTC
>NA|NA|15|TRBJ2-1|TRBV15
CATSRERQILGEQFF
TGTGCCACCAGCAGAGAGAGGCAGATCCTCGGTGAGCAGTTCTTC
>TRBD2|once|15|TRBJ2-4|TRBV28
CASSLAGEAKNIQYF
TGTGCCAGCAGTTTAGCGGGAGAGGCCAAAAACATTCAGTACTTC
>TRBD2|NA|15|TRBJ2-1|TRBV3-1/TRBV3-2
CASSQRTSGADEQFF
TGTGCCAGCAGCCAAAGGACTAGCGGGGCGGATGAGCAGTTCTTC
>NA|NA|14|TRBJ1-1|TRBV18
CASSFNRVDTEAFF
TGTGCCAGCTCGTTCAACAGGGTCGACACTGAAGCTTTCTTT
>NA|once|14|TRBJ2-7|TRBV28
CASRDLDSFYEQYF
TGTGCCAGCAGAGATCTCGACAGTTTCTACGAGCAGTACTTC
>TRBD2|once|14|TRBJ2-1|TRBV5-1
CASRAGVEYNEQFF
TGCGCCAGCCGAGCGGGAGTCGAGTACAATGAGCAGTTCTTC
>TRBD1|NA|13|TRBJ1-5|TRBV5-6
CASSWNRGQPQHF
TGTGCCAGCAGCTGGAACAGGGGACAGCCCCAGCATTTT
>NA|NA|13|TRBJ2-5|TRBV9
CASSVGTKETQYF
TGTGCCAGCAGCGTAGGGACAAAAGAGACCCAGTACTTC
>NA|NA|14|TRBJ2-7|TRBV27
CASSSRGIRYEQYF
TGTGCCAGCAGTTCCAGAGGAATAAGGTACGAGCAGTACTTC
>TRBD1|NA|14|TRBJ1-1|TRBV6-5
CASTPGGFEQEAFF
TGTGCCAGCACCCCAGGGGGTTTTGAACAAGAAGCTTTCTTT
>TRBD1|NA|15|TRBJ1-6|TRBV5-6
CASRGQGSRNSPLHF
TGTGCCAGCAGGGGACAGGGGTCGAGAAATTCACCCCTCCACTTT
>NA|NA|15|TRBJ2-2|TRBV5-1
CASSLVSPDTGELFF
TGCGCCAGCAGCTTGGTTAGTCCCGACACCGGGGAGCTGTTTTTT
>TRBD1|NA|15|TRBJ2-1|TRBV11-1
CASSFRQGANNEQFF
TGTGCCAGCAGTTTTAGACAGGGGGCAAACAATGAGCAGTTCTTC
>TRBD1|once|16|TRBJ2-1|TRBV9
CASSVARGQGYNEQFF
TGTGCCAGCAGCGTAGCTAGGGGACAGGGTTACAATGAGCAGTTCTTC
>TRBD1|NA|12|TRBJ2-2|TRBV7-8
CASSSRQGGAFF
TGTGCCAGCAGCTCAAGACAGGGGGGAGCGTTTTTT
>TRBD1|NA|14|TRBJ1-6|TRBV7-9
CASTLTGSSSPLHF
TGTGCCAGCACCCTGACAGGGTCCAGTTCACCCCTCCACTTT
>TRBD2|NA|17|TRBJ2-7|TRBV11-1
CASSLARLAGDGSEQYF
TGTGCCAGCAGCTTAGCGCGTCTAGCGGGAGACGGGAGCGAGCAGTACTTC
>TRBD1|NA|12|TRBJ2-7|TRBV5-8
CASGTGVYEQYF
TGTGCCTCCGGGACAGGGGTCTACGAGCAGTACTTC
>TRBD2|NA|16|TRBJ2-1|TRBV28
CASSLSEGRADNEQFF
TGTGCCAGCAGTTTATCGGAGGGGAGGGCTGACAATGAGCAGTTCTTC
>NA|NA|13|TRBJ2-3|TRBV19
CASGAGRTDTQYF
TGTGCCAGTGGGGCAGGTCGCACAGATACGCAGTATTTT
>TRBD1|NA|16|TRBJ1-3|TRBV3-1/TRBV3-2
CASSRGTGSSGNTIYF
TGTGCCAGCAGCCGTGGGACAGGTTCCTCTGGAAACACCATATATTTT
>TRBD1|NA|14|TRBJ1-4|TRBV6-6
CASRRQGKVEKLFF
TGTGCCAGCAGAAGACAGGGGAAAGTAGAAAAACTGTTTTTT
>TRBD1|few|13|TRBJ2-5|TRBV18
CASSPGTEETQYF
TGTGCCAGCTCACCAGGGACAGAAGAGACCCAGTACTTC